This T cell receptor beta chain was captured by sequencing in a study of OX40 agonist ivuxolimab in advanced cancers. Assay: immunoSEQ multiplex PCR; the TCRdb copy retains only in-frame clones and omits some. The table shows about 41,000 clones, with 65% to 90% occurring only once. The germline gives CDR1 MNHNS, CDR2 SASEGT. The CDR3 consists of 14 residues. V gave up 4 bases and J gave up 2 bases, with 6 bases separating them. A word on this clone: The same CDR3 arises from other DNA sequences in this sample as well.

Material: CD4+ or CD8+ T cells sorted from blood, obtained in a trial of the OX40 agonist ivuxolimab. V gene TRBV6-1 combines with J gene TRBJ1-6; the D gene is possibly TRBD1 (5 bases). The TCR comes from an adult with an advanced solid tumor such as melanoma, head and neck, liver or kidney cancer. This chain's CDR3 is CASSAGPYNSPLHF. CDR3 nucleotide sequence: TGTGCCAGCAGTGCGGGGCCCTATAATTCACCCCTCCACTTT.